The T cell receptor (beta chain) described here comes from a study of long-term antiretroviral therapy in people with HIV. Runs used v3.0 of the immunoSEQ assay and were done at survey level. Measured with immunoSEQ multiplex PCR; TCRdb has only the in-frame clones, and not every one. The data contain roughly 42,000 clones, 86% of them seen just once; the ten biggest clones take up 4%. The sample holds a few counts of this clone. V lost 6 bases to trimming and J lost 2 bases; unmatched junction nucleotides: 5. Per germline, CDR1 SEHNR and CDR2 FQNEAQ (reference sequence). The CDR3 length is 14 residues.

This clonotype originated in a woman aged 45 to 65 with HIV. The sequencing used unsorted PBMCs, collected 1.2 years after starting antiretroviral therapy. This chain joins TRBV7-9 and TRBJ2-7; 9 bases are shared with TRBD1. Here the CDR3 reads CASSLGTGPYEQYF. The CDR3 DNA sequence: TGTGCCAGCAGTTTGGGGACAGGGCCCTACGAGCAGTACTTC.